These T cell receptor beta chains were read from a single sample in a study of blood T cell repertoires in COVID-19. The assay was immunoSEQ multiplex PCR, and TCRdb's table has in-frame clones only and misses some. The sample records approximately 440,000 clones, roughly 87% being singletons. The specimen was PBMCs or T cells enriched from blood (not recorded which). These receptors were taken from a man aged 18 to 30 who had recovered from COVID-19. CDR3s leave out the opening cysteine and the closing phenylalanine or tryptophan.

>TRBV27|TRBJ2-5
ASRGSGKGRQETQY
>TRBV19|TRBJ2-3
ASSMAGDPDTQY
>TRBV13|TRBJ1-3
ASSLRHSSGNTIY
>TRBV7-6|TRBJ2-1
ASSSRGSGAINEQF
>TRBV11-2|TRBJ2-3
ASSLWTSGRGLDTQY
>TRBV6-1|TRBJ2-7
ASSEEGQALYEQY
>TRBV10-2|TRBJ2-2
ASSGGTVNTGELF
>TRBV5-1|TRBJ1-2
ASSFSEQGPYGYT
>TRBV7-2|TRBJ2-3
ASSEGGTLTTDTQY
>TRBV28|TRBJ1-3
ASTPMGGSGNTIY
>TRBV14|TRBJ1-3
ASSQVDRPSSGNTIY
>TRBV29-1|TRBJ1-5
SVESGDGQPQH
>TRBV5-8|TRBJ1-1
ASSSLTGMTEAF
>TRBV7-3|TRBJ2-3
ASSAHPGMRDTQY